This section outlines one TCR beta chain sequence together with its context. Its antigen has not been determined. No qualities accompany the bases; no much larger clone lies one base away. This sample was included in a study of tumor-infiltrating lymphocytes in primary liver carcinoma (dated by TCRdb to about 2017). Regarding the study in general: Between late 2015 and early 2016, roughly five patients in China with histopathologically diagnosed primary liver carcinoma had their tumors surgically resected. Hepatocellular carcinoma (four) or combined HCC and intrahepatic cholangiocarcinoma (one) was present in the five patients, who were three men and two women aged 30 to 69 years. The tumors of the five patients were staged as T1-T3 N0M0, with maximum diameters ranging from roughly 4.2 to 10 cm. Each sample produced about 3.5 to 7.5 million productive TCRbeta reads, and read depth showed no significant difference between tissue types. Across five regions of each liver tumor, along with adjacent normal tissue and blood, the study brought together TCRbeta repertoire sequencing, expression microarrays and whole-exome sequencing. A total of 35 or so specimens from 5 patients underwent TCRbeta repertoire sequencing, comprising 25 or so tumor regions, 5 adjacent noncancerous liver tissues and 5 peripheral blood samples. Repertoires from technical replicates were highly reproducible, with mean shared-clone rates about 0.86 and correlation coefficients above 0.95. General study outcomes and caveats: A significantly larger repertoire fraction was made up by the top 250 clones in tumors than in blood (p = 0.039). With just four or five patients in the study, the authors point out that the findings should be validated in a larger study. Bulk unsorted samples precluded comparing CD4+ and CD8+ T cell repertoires. Because sequencing covered only the TCR beta chain and unpaired alpha chains were not captured, true repertoire diversity is likely underestimated. Pairs of tumor regions showed greater repertoire overlap (mean 36%) than tumor-adjacent pairs (approximately 17%) or tumor-blood pairs (around 15%), which is consistent with antigen-driven expansion.

Starting from about 500 ng total RNA, TCRbeta-specific cDNA was produced by reverse transcription with a constant-region primer and ProtoScript II reverse transcriptase. TCRbeta libraries were built with three nested multiplex PCR rounds, a slightly modified ARM-PCR procedure. The first two PCR rounds used multiplex TRBV1-TRBV30 forward primers with a Cbeta reverse primer, each for about 10 cycles. Sample barcodes and Illumina adapters were added in a final 25-cycle PCR using Deep VentR polymerase. Amplicons of 200-500 bp were gel-purified with a QIAquick gel extraction kit before sequencing. The TCRbeta amplicons were sequenced with 250-bp paired-end reads on an Illumina HiSeq 2500. Turning to the authors' computational methods: Trimmomatic v0.33 was used to quality-trim the reads, and FLASH v1.2.11 was used to merge paired reads so that full CDR3 sequences could be recovered. MiGEC v1.2.1b assigned V, D and J germline segments to the rearranged TCRbeta sequences. VDJtools v1.0.0 computed clonotype statistics and Shannon-Wiener diversity indices. Except for diversity analysis, only the 250 most abundant clonotypes of each sample were used in subsequent analyses to reduce sampling bias. The public sequencing data were trimmed at Q25 with fastp and processed into clonotypes with MiXCR by TCRdb, which kept only in-frame beta chains. CDR3 protein duplicates are merged, each entry listing the most common genes and DNA. These V and J calls derive from TCRdb rather than the authors' analysis. The sample table shows more than 150,000 distinct CDR3 sequences, and about 55% are seen once. The ten largest clones add up to approximately 68% of the sample.

RNA from unsorted whole blood was extracted with TRIzol reagent, and germline DNA was obtained with the DNeasy Blood & Tissue kit. Patients had chronic HBV infection and were treatment-naive at sampling. Four milliliters of peripheral blood were collected into K2EDTA tubes before surgery. Spanning cysteine to phenylalanine, the CDR3 consists of 16 amino acids. Just the 48-base CDR3 DNA is kept, in frame starting at base 1. V drops 8 bases and J drops 3 bases, leaving 22 bases in between. Looking up the germline V gene (reference sequence) yields CDR1 MNHNY and CDR2 SVGAGI. The chain was built from TRBV6-6 and TRBJ2-5; no D segment can be confidently identified. This sequence was found in a man between 40 and 49 years old with primary liver carcinoma and hepatitis B virus infection. Material for sequencing was peripheral blood. The CDR3 protein is CASGNSPYEGEETQYF. The DNA is TGTGCCAGCGGTAACAGCCCCTACGAAGGAGAAGAGACCCAGTACTTC.